These 18 T cell receptor beta chains were sequenced from one sample in a study of T cell repertoires in cytomegalovirus infection. TCRdb re-called the reads through MiXCR, storing one row per CDR3 protein. The data contain approximately 1,000,000 distinct CDR3 sequences, approximately 30% of them singletons. Their cognate antigens are unknown. The sample here was cultured CD8+ T cells from PBMCs, taken from culture after CMV antigen stimulation. These receptors were taken from a human donor in good health (CMV status not recorded). Some clones in this sample may be carry-over from other donors' samples.

The chain links TRBV5-4 to TRBJ2-3; a possible D gene is TRBD1 (5 bases). The length of the CDR3 is 16 residues. Germline CDR1 SGHNT, CDR2 YYREEE (reference sequence). The V end was cut by 7 bases, the J end by 2 bases, with 20 bases between. The CDR3 sequence: CASETWEQADTDTQYF. CDR3 nucleotide sequence: TGTGCCAGCGAGACCTGGGAACAGGCCGACACAGATACGCAGTATTTT.

The V and J genes are TRBV29-1 and TRBJ1-2; 8 bases align to TRBD1. Looked up from germline, CDR1 is SQVTM and CDR2 is ANQGSEA. This CDR3 contains 12 residues. After removal of 7 bases from V and 3 bases from J, the junction contained 4 bases not matched to a gene. CDR3 bases: TGCAGCGGGACACAGGGGGACTATGGCTACACCTTC. It yields the protein CSGTQGDYGYTF.

The CDR3 DNA reads as TGTGCCAGCAGTTACTCCCCCCTCTATGGCTACACCTTC. This sequence encodes CASSYSPLYGYTF. The rearrangement uses TRBV12-3 or TRBV12-4 and TRBJ1-2, with no clear D. Trimming cost V 4 bases and J 4 bases, with 10 bases left between them. The CDR3 has 13 residues.

This clonotype has a handful of counts. V and J are TRBV6-5 and TRBJ1-5, with D tentatively TRBD1 (5 bases). The ends were cut back, 2 bases at V and 9 bases at J, with 11 bases in the middle. The CDR3 has 13 residues. Germline-derived CDR1 and CDR2 are MNHEY and SVGAGI. The CDR3 reads CASSYGGGWPQHF. The CDR3 region has the DNA TGTGCCAGCAGTTACGGTGGGGGTTGGCCCCAGCATTTT.

The sample holds a few counts of this clonotype. The chain has TRBV19 and TRBJ1-6, with D tentatively TRBD1 (6 bases). The germline V and J ends were trimmed by 9 bases and 6 bases, with 12 bases remaining between them. This CDR3 region has 13 residues. CDR1 is LNHDA, CDR2 SQIVND, per germline (reference sequence). CDR3 protein: CASGGRGNSPLHF. CDR3 in DNA: TGTGCCAGCGGGGGGCGAGGTAATTCACCCCTCCACTTT.

The gene calls are TRBV27 and TRBJ2-2; no clear D. Per germline, CDR1 MNHEY and CDR2 SMNVEV (reference sequence). V gave up 8 bases and J gave up 2 bases, with 12 bases separating them. The CDR3 has 14 residues. The CDR3 here is CASCPAVNTGELFF. The CDR3 DNA follows: TGTGCCAGCTGCCCGGCAGTTAACACCGGGGAGCTGTTTTTT.

This chain connects TRBV12-3 or TRBV12-4 to TRBJ2-1; D may be TRBD1 (5 bases). This CDR3 has 13 amino acids. V was clipped by 9 bases and J by 5 bases, with 14 bases between them. In DNA form, the CDR3 reads TGTGCCAGTCTGCAGGGTATCGACAATGAGCAGTTCTTC. Its translation is CASLQGIDNEQFF.

The V and J genes are TRBV6-6 and TRBJ1-3; D gene unclear. V dropped 7 bases and J dropped 0 bases, with 7 bases sitting between them. The CDR3 contains 13 residues. CDR1 and CDR2 (germline): MNHNY, SVGAGI (reference sequence). The CDR3 loop is CASKTDSGNTIYF. The CDR3 nucleotides are TGTGCCAGCAAGACCGACTCTGGAAACACCATATATTTT.

This clonotype was counted ten times or more. V and J are TRBV7-2 and TRBJ2-7; 10 bases map to TRBD2. Losses at the gene ends were 10 bases for V and 2 bases for J; bases not matched to a gene: 5. Germline CDR1 SGHTA, CDR2 FQGNSA. CDR3 length equals 13 residues. CDR3 in amino acids: CATFSGGTYEQYF. In DNA, the CDR3 is TGTGCCACATTTAGCGGGGGGACCTACGAGCAGTACTTC. The complete variable domain, with remaining parts taken from reference TRBV7-2 and TRBJ2-7, reads GAGVSQSPSNKVTEKGKDVELRCDPISGHTALYWYRQSLGQGLEFLIYFQGNSAPDKSGLPSDRFSAERTGGSVSTLTIQRTQQEDSAVYLCATFSGGTYEQYFGPGTRLTVT.

There are many counts of this clonotype. The chain combines TRBV6-1 with TRBJ2-7; D gene uncertain. Germline CDR1 MNHNS, CDR2 SASEGT. This CDR3 is 13 amino acids long. V dropped 0 bases and J dropped 6 bases, with 9 bases sitting between them. The CDR3 nucleotides are TGTGCCAGCAGTGAAGCGCCGCCCCTCGAGCAGTACTTC. It is translated as CASSEAPPLEQYF.

This clonotype was detected many times. This chain connects TRBV28 to TRBJ1-2; 8 bases line up with TRBD1. Germline V gene data show CDR1 as MDHEN and CDR2 as SYDVKM. J gave up 8 bases and V 2 bases, and 10 bases lay outside the gene matches. The CDR3 totals 15 residues. The CDR3 here is CASSLETGERYGYTF. In nucleotides, the CDR3 is TGTGCCAGCAGTTTAGAGACAGGGGAGCGATACGGCTACACCTTC.

In nucleotides, the CDR3 is TGTGCCAGCAGCCCGGACCGATATCAGCCCCAGCATTTT. Translated: CASSPDRYQPQHF. The chain combines TRBV7-9 with TRBJ1-5; D is uncertain. Per germline, CDR1 SEHNR and CDR2 FQNEAQ (reference sequence). The V and J ends lost 5 bases and 5 bases respectively, with 10 bases between them. There are 13 residues in the CDR3.

This clonotype appeared many times. The chain joins TRBV6-5 to TRBJ2-2, with D tentatively TRBD1 (5 bases). The CDR3 consists of 16 residues. Per germline, CDR1 MNHEY and CDR2 SVGAGI. Trimming shortened V by 0 bases and J by 4 bases, and 12 bases separated the two germline ends. The CDR3, as DNA: TGTGCCAGCAGTTACTCGCCCAGGGAAGGCACCGGGGAGCTGTTTTTT. It specifies CASSYSPREGTGELFF.

This rearrangement joins TRBV28 to TRBJ1-1, with D unclear. The CDR3 has 13 amino acids. Germline V lookup: CDR1 MDHEN, CDR2 SYDVKM. Trimming stripped 3 bases from V and 6 bases from J, with 11 bases between. CDR3 nucleotide sequence: TGTGCCAGCAGTTTGGGCCCTGTGGCTGAAGCTTTCTTT. Its translation is CASSLGPVAEAFF.

This clonotype showed up just a few times. The chain carries TRBV29-1 and TRBJ2-2; no clear D. The V end was cut by 4 bases, the J end by 3 bases, with 9 bases between. CDR1 is SQVTM and CDR2 is ANQGSEA in the germline V gene. The CDR3 has 13 residues. CDR3 amino acids: CSVVSGHTGELFF. As DNA, the CDR3 is TGCAGCGTTGTTTCCGGGCACACCGGGGAGCTGTTTTTT.

Only a few counts were recorded for this clonotype. The J gene is TRBJ2-1, the V gene TRBV6-1, with 8 positions matching TRBD2. The CDR3 totals 14 residues. Germline V gene data show CDR1 as MNHNS and CDR2 as SASEGT. The J segment lost 13 bases and the V segment lost 2 bases, leaving 10 bases of the junction unmatched. The chain's CDR3 is CASSELAGGRYQFF. The CDR3 DNA reads as TGTGCCAGCAGTGAACTTGCGGGGGGCCGTTACCAGTTCTTC.

This rearrangement joins TRBV5-6 to TRBJ1-5; the D is unclear. V was clipped by 0 bases and J by 5 bases, with 9 bases between them. The CDR3 spans 14 residues. CDR1 is SGHDT and CDR2 is YYEEEE in the germline V gene. The CDR3 DNA follows: TGTGCCAGCAGCTTGGGTGAGATCGATCAGCCCCAGCATTTT. This sequence encodes CASSLGEIDQPQHF.

In DNA, the CDR3 is TGCGCCAGCAGCCAAGATTGGGGGGCAAGGGGCTACACCTTC. Encoded protein: CASSQDWGARGYTF. The chain recombines TRBV4-1 with TRBJ1-2; a possible D gene is TRBD1 (6 bases). Trimming took off 0 bases at V and 8 bases at J, with 13 bases between the two ends. The CDR3 extends over 14 amino acids. CDR1 and CDR2 from the germline V gene are MGHRA and YSYEKL.